Described below is a single T cell receptor beta chain sequence and its context. Its cognate antigen has yet to be identified. No clone much larger than this one lies a single base away; base qualities are absent. The entry originates in a study of blood T cell repertoires in COVID-19 (dated by TCRdb to 2020 to 2022). Regarding the study in general: Samples covering the acute and convalescent phases of COVID-19 were provided by collaborators in the United States, Italy and Spain. The dataset comprised deeply sampled blood TCRbeta repertoires from subjects exposed to, actively infected with, or recovered from COVID-19. Sample metadata almost always included a de-identified subject ID, COVID-19 status, age in years and sex. The repertoires were made available in a free public database intended to serve as a resource for research on the immune response to SARS-CoV-2. Where available, HLA class I and class II types were taken from metadata supplied by the sample provider and were not determined by assay-based typing. The material from the prospective study consisted of cDNA or gDNA derived from T cells, B-cell-depleted T cells, or PBMCs. Samples came from the ongoing ImmuneRACE study (first 160 participants) plus 1,254 subjects from 6 global collaborators. The research as a whole found: Clinical and demographic metadata were provided uncurated, with the amount varying by source and participant.

One collaborating source in Seattle enrolled patients while the patients were actively infected and followed the patients over time throughout the course of disease. Each collaborating institution followed its own protocols to collect whole blood in K2EDTA tubes. For TCRbeta analysis, collaborators shipped samples in one of three forms: frozen whole blood, isolated PBMCs, or DNA extracted from either of those sample types. Including the terminal cysteine and phenylalanine, the CDR3 comprises 14 residues. Just CDR3 DNA is preserved here, 42 bases in frame from base 1. Reading the germline V gene gives CDR1 SGHRS and CDR2 YFSETQ. V and J are truncated by 1 base and 9 bases respectively, leaving an intervening sequence of 11 bases. The immunoSEQ Assay, a bias-controlled multiplex PCR, was used to amplify TCRbeta CDR3 regions from genomic DNA. The study's processing was this. The number of nucleated cells in each sample was estimated by amplification of reference gene primers within the assay. To quantify the absolute abundance of each unique TCRbeta CDR3 rearrangement, sequence reads were collapsed and filtered. Productive Simpson clonality was computed per sample as the square root of Simpson's diversity index over productive rearrangements. Sourced from immuneACCESS, this table was stored by TCRdb with only in-frame sequences that have V and J called. A share of the clones is absent; for the studies checked, an unresolved V gene accounts for under half, and the remainder has no known explanation. The DNA gave D and trimming, while V, J and clone size come from that table. The sample has about 95,000 clones on record, about nine tenths of them singletons. The ten largest make up approximately 5.4% of the sample.

This TCR came from a man aged 55 to 70 with COVID-19, enrolled during active disease. The chain is encoded by TRBV5-1 joined to TRBJ1-6, with TRBD1 perhaps the D gene, on 6 matching bases. Sequencing was done on a sample of peripheral blood. The bases read TGCGCCAGCAGCTTGTGGGGGCAGGGTTCACCCCTCCACTTT. Its protein is CASSLWGQGSPLHF.